This T cell receptor beta chain originates from a study of blood T cell repertoires in COVID-19. Study-wide background: The samples span acute and convalescent COVID-19 from the United States, Italy and Spain. PBMCs, B-cell-depleted T cells, or T cells were the source of the cDNA or gDNA that made up the material.

This clone was seen only once. The V gene's germline CDR1 is SEHNR and CDR2 FQNEAQ (reference sequence). Losses at the gene ends were 0 bases for V and 9 bases for J; bases not matched to a gene: 3. The CDR3 length is 14 residues. Study processing details: Estimated nucleated cell counts came from reference gene primer amplification. Here immunoSEQ multiplex PCR was the method, and the copy in TCRdb shows in-frame clones only, minus some. V and J calls and clone size are as listed in that table; D and trimming were resolved from the DNA. The data hold about 22,000 clones, with 65% to 90% observed a single time.

The chain has TRBV7-9 and TRBJ2-1; the match to TRBD2 covers 9 bases. This sequence was found in a man between 65 and 85 years old with acute or convalescent COVID-19. Sequences were obtained from peripheral blood. DNA for the CDR3: TGTGCCAGCAGCTTAGCCCTAGCGGGGTCTGAGCAGTTCTTC. This translates into CASSLALAGSEQFF.